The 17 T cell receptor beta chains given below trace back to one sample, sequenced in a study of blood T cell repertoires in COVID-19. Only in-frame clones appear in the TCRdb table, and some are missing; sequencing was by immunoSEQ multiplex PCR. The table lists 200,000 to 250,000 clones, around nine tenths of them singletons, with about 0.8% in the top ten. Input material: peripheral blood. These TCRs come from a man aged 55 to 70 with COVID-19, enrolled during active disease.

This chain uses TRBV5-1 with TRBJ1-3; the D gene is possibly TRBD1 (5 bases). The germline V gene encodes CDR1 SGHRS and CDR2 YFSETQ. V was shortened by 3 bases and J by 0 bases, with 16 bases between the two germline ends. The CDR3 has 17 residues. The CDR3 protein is CASSWGPQVGSGNTIYF. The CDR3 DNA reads TGCGCCAGCAGCTGGGGCCCGCAGGTTGGCTCTGGAAACACCATATATTTT.

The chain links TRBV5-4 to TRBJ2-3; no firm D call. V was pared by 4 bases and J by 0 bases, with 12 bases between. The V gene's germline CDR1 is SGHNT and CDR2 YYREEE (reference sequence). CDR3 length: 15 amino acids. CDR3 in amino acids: CASSPGPTSTDTQYF. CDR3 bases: TGTGCCAGCAGCCCTGGGCCTACTAGCACAGATACGCAGTATTTT.

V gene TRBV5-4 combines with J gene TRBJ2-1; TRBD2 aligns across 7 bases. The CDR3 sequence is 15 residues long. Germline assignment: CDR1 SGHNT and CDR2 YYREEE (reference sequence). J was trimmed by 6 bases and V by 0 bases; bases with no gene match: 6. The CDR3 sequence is CASSLVATSFNEQFF. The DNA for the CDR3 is TGTGCCAGCAGCTTGGTCGCGACTAGCTTCAATGAGCAGTTCTTC.

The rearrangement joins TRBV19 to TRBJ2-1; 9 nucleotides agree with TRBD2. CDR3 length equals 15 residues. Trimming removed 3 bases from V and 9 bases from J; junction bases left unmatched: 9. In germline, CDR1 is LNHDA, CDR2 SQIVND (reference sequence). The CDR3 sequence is CASSIVAGGLGEQFF. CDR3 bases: TGTGCCAGTAGTATTGTGGCGGGAGGGCTGGGTGAGCAGTTCTTC.

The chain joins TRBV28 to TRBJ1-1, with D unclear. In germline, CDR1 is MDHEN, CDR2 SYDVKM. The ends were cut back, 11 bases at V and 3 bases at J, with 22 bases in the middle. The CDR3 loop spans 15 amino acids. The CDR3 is CAARWSRSGDTEAFF. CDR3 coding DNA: TGTGCCGCCCGATGGTCAAGGTCCGGGGACACTGAAGCTTTCTTT.

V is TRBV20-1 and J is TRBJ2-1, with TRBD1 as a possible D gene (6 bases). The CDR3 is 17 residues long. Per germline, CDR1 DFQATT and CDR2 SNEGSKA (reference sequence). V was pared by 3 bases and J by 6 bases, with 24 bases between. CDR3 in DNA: TGCAGTGCTAGTGATCCCGTCCGCACAGGGTCGGGCAATGAGCAGTTCTTC. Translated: CSASDPVRTGSGNEQFF.

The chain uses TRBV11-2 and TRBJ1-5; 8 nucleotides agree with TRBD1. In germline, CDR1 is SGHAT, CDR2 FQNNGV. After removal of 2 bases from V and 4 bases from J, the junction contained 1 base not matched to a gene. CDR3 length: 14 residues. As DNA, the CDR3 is TGTGCCAGCAGCTTACAGGGGGCTAATCAGCCCCAGCATTTT. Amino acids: CASSLQGANQPQHF.

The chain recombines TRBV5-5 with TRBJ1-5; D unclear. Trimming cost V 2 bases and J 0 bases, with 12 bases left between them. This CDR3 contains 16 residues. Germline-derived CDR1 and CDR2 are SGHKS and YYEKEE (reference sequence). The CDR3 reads CASSFRFQVSNQPQHF. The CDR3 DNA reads TGTGCCAGCAGCTTTCGCTTCCAGGTTAGCAATCAGCCCCAGCATTTT.

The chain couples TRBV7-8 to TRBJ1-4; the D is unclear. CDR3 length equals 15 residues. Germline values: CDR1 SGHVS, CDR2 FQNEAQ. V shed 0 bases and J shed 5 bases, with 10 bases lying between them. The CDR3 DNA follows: TGTGCCAGCAGCTTAGCGCGGCAGCCAAATGAAAAACTGTTTTTT. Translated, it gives CASSLARQPNEKLFF.

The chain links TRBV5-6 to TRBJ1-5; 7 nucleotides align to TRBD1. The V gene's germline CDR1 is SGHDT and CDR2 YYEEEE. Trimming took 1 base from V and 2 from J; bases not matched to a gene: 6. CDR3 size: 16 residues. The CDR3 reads CASSLRTGERNQPQHF. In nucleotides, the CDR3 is TGTGCCAGCAGCTTGCGAACAGGGGAGCGCAATCAGCCCCAGCATTTT. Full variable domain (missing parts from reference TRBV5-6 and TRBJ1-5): DAGVTQSPTHLIKTRGQQVTLRCSPKSGHDTVSWYQQALGQGPQFIFQYYEEEERQRGNFPDRFSGHQFPNYSSELNVNALLLGDSALYLCASSLRTGERNQPQHFGDGTRLSIL.

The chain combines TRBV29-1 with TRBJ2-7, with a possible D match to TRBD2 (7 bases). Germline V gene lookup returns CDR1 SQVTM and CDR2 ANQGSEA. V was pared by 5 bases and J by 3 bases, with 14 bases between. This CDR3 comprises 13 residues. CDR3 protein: CSVTGGPHYEQYF. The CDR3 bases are TGCAGCGTTACCGGGGGGCCTCACTACGAGCAGTACTTC.

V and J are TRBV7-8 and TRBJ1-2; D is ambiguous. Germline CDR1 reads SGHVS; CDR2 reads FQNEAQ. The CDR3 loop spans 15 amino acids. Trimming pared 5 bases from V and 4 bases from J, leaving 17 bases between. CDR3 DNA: TGTGCCAGCAGCGCCTTTCTGGAGGTTTCCTATGGCTACACCTTC. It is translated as CASSAFLEVSYGYTF.

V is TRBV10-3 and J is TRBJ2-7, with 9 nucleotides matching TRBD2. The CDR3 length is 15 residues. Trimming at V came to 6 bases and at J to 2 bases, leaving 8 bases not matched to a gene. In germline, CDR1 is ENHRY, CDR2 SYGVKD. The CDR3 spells CAISPTSGKPYEQYF. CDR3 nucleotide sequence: TGTGCCATCAGCCCGACTAGCGGAAAACCCTACGAGCAGTACTTC.

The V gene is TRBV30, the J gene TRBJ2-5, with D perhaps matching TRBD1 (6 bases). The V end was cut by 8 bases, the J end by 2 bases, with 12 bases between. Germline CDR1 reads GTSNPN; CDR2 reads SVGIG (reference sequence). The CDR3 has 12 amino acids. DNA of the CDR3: TGTGCCCACAGGGCTGAACAAGAGACCCAGTACTTC. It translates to CAHRAEQETQYF.

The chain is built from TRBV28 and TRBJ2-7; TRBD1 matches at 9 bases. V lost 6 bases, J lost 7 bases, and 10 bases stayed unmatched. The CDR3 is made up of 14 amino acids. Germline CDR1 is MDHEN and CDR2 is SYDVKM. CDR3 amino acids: CASSPGTGSREQYF. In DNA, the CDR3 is TGTGCCAGCAGCCCCGGGACAGGGTCGAGAGAGCAGTACTTC.

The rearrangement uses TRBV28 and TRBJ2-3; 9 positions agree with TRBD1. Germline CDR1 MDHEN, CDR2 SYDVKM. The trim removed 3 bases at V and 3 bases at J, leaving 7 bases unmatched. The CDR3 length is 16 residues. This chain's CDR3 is CASSFRGTGKTDTQYF. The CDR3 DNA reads TGTGCCAGCAGTTTCCGAGGGACAGGGAAAACAGATACGCAGTATTTT. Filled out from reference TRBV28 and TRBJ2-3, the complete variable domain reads DVKVTQSSRYLVKRTGEKVFLECVQDMDHENMFWYRQDPGLGLRLIYFSYDVKMKEKGDIPEGYSVSREKKERFSLILESASTNQTSMYLCASSFRGTGKTDTQYFGPGTRLTVL.

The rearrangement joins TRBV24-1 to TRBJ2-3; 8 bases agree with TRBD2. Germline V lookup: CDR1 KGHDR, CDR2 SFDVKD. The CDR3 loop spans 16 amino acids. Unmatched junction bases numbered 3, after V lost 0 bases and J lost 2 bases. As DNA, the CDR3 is TGTGCCACCAGTGATTTGCGGGGGGGAGACACAGATACGCAGTATTTT. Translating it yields CATSDLRGGDTDTQYF.